These 16 T cell receptor beta chains originate from one sample sequenced in a study of T-cell reconstitution after alpha-beta-depleted transplantation in children. Preparation of the TCRbeta library involved a method that used unique molecular identifiers. Each CDR3 protein is one row after TCRdb ran MiXCR on the PCR reads. The sample includes more than 300,000 distinct CDR3 sequences, 15% to 20% of them seen just once. The sample in question was PBMCs, mostly from graft donor cells, obtained 360 days after TCRalphabeta/CD19-depleted stem cell transplant. Every receptor here comes from a male patient between 2 and 10 years old who had a stem cell transplant for acute lymphoblastic leukemia, so the T cells may come from the graft donor.

This clonotype was observed a few times. V usage is TRBV28 and J usage is TRBJ1-1, with a weak D call TRBD1 (5 bases). The CDR3 extends over 16 amino acids. Germline CDR1 MDHEN, CDR2 SYDVKM. Deletions cut 0 bases from V and 1 base from J, with 12 bases between. This chain's CDR3 is CASSLWGGRSNTEAFF. The CDR3 DNA sequence: TGTGCCAGCAGTTTATGGGGGGGTAGGTCGAACACTGAAGCTTTCTTT.

The chain employs TRBV11-2 and TRBJ2-5; a possible D gene is TRBD2 (7 bases). V was pared by 4 bases and J by 2 bases, with 14 bases between. The CDR3 is 15 residues long. Germline V gene data show CDR1 as SGHAT and CDR2 as FQNNGV. The CDR3 DNA follows: TGTGCCAGCAGCTCCGGGGGGCTAATACAAGAGACCCAGTACTTC. This gives the protein CASSSGGLIQETQYF.

This clonotype was observed a handful of times. The rearrangement links TRBV20-1 to TRBJ2-7; a weak D match, TRBD1 (6 bases). The CDR3 is 13 amino acids. From germline, CDR1 is DFQATT and CDR2 SNEGSKA (reference sequence). The V and J ends lost 3 bases and 3 bases respectively, with 12 bases between them. CDR3 DNA sequence: TGCAGTGCTAGTAAACCAGGGGTCTACGAGCAGTACTTC. Protein product: CSASKPGVYEQYF.

The CDR3 DNA sequence: TGTGCCAGCAGCCAAGACAGGGCCAACACCTACGAGCAGTACTTC. Protein product: CASSQDRANTYEQYF. This rearrangement joins TRBV4-2 to TRBJ2-7, with a possible D match to TRBD1 (5 bases). The CDR3 is 15 amino acids. V gave up 0 bases and J gave up 2 bases, with 11 bases separating them. Germline assignment: CDR1 LGHNA and CDR2 YNFKEQ.

This clonotype has more than one count but fewer than ten. V gene TRBV7-2 combines with J gene TRBJ2-7; tentatively, D is TRBD1 (6 bases). This CDR3 contains 15 residues. The germline CDR1 and CDR2 sequences are SGHTA and FQGNSA. Trimming removed 5 bases from V and 2 bases from J, with 16 bases in between. The CDR3 DNA is TGTGCCAGCAGCCCCTTAGGGGGTGCTACCTACGAGCAGTACTTC. It yields the protein CASSPLGGATYEQYF.

In its sample, this clonotype was seen a few times. This rearrangement joins TRBV20-1 to TRBJ2-1, with 8 bases lining up with TRBD2. The length of the CDR3 is 17 residues. Germline V gives CDR1 DFQATT, CDR2 SNEGSKA (reference sequence). V was clipped by 2 bases and J by 1 base; unmatched bases: 10. Written as DNA, the CDR3 is TGCAGTGCTAGACCTCAGGGACTAGTTATTTCCTACAATGAGCAGTTCTTC. Residues: CSARPQGLVISYNEQFF.

This chain links TRBV12-3 or TRBV12-4 with TRBJ1-5, with no clear D. The CDR3 runs to 17 residues. Trimming shortened V by 7 bases and J by 6 bases, and 25 bases separated the two germline ends. CDR3 residues: CASTLTLPRLGLQPQHF. CDR3 DNA: TGTGCCAGCACCCTTACCTTACCACGGTTGGGCCTTCAGCCCCAGCATTTT.

The rearrangement links TRBV12-3 or TRBV12-4 to TRBJ1-2; no reliable D call. CDR3 length: 11 amino acids. Between the trimmed V and J ends, which lost 4 bases and 7 bases, there was a span of 7 bases. CDR3 residues: CASSSLSGYTF. CDR3 coding DNA: TGTGCCAGCAGTTCTCTTAGTGGCTACACCTTC.

This chain links TRBV6-1 with TRBJ2-7; D uncertain. The CDR3 covers 13 residues. Germline values: CDR1 MNHNS, CDR2 SASEGT. Deletions cut 5 bases from V and 3 bases from J, with 11 bases between. CDR3 residues: CASSRQVNYEQYF. The DNA for the CDR3 is TGTGCCAGCAGTCGGCAGGTAAACTACGAGCAGTACTTC.

This clonotype was counted ten times or more. The DNA of the CDR3 is TGTGCCAGCTCCCAGCGGGACAGGGGGTACAATGAGCAGTTCTTC. Its protein is CASSQRDRGYNEQFF. This chain connects TRBV18 to TRBJ2-1; 11 bases agree with TRBD1. CDR1 KGHSH and CDR2 LQKENI come from the germline V gene. V was pared by 6 bases and J by 4 bases, with 5 bases of the junction left unmatched. The CDR3 runs 15 residues.

This clonotype was seen only a few times. The chain links TRBV12-3 or TRBV12-4 to TRBJ1-6; D is ambiguous. V dropped 2 bases and J dropped 7 bases, with 6 bases sitting between them. This CDR3 contains 13 residues. The CDR3 reads CASSLSLNSPLHF. The CDR3 DNA sequence: TGTGCCAGCAGTTTATCCCTAAATTCACCCCTCCACTTT.

The gene calls are TRBV5-1 and TRBJ1-4, with D maybe TRBD1 (5 bases). CDR3 length: 17 amino acids. Per the germline V gene, CDR1 is SGHRS and CDR2 is YFSETQ. The V end was cut by 1 base, the J end by 10 bases, with 23 bases between. The CDR3 nucleotides read TGCGCCAGCAGCTTGAACGGGGCTTCATCAGGGAAGGGAAAACTGTTTTTT. Its protein product is CASSLNGASSGKGKLFF.

Concerning this clonotype itself: An end of the junction does not agree with germline; a read error may underlie this. This sequence joins TRBV29-1 and TRBJ2-3; TRBD1 is a possible D gene (7 bases). The CDR3 spans 14 residues. Germline V lookup: CDR1 SQVTM, CDR2 ANQGSEA. Here the CDR3 DNA reads TGCAGAGTTGAGGGGGCTAGCGACACAGATACGCAGTATTTT. It codes for CRVEGASDTDTQYF.

In its sample, this clonotype was seen a few times. V and J are TRBV9 and TRBJ2-1; perhaps TRBD2 as D (5 bases). The CDR3 loop spans 15 amino acids. Germline V gives CDR1 SGDLS, CDR2 YYNGEE. V was pared by 0 bases and J by 4 bases, with 11 bases between. CDR3 DNA: TGTGCCAGCAGCGTAGTGGGCGGGTTATACAATGAGCAGTTCTTC. Protein sequence: CASSVVGGLYNEQFF.

This clonotype was detected only a few times. V is TRBV7-8 and J is TRBJ2-7, with 7 bases that match TRBD1. V was pared by 3 bases and J by 5 bases, with 4 bases of the junction left unmatched. The germline V gene encodes CDR1 SGHVS and CDR2 FQNEAQ. This CDR3 is 13 amino acids long. The CDR3, as DNA: TGTGCCAGCAGCTTCTTAACAGGGGACGAGCAGTACTTC. The encoded protein is CASSFLTGDEQYF.

The gene calls are TRBV24-1 and TRBJ1-2, with TRBD1 matching over 7 bases. The V and J ends lost 2 bases and 4 bases, in that order; junction bases with no gene match: 6. Germline CDR1 KGHDR, CDR2 SFDVKD. The CDR3 totals 15 residues. CDR3 residues: CATSDSRTGSYGYTF. The CDR3 DNA reads TGTGCCACCAGTGATTCCCGGACAGGATCCTATGGCTACACCTTC.